This record looks at one T cell receptor (beta chain) sequence and its context. This may stem from a read error, because a much larger clone lies one nucleotide away. The entry originates in a study of blood T cells in healthy people across ages. This CDR3 has 16 amino acids. The J segment lost 7 bases and the V segment lost 7 bases, leaving 19 bases of the junction unmatched. Germline V lookup: CDR1 SGHRS, CDR2 YFSETQ. Primed by a sample-barcoded 5' primer and a J-beta primer mix, a second PCR proceeded for 7 to 11 cycles. TCRdb reprocessed the 5' RACE reads via MiXCR and lists one record per CDR3 protein. Among fewer than 800,000 distinct CDR3 sequences listed, roughly 32% were seen once.

This sequence was found in a woman older than 75 in good health. The V call is TRBV5-1, the J call TRBJ2-5; TRBD2 matches at 7 bases. Sequencing input: blood. In nucleotides, the CDR3 is TGCGCCAGCCAACAGACTAGCAGTCGGGGGGAGGGGACCCAGTACTTC. Its translation is CASQQTSSRGEGTQYF.